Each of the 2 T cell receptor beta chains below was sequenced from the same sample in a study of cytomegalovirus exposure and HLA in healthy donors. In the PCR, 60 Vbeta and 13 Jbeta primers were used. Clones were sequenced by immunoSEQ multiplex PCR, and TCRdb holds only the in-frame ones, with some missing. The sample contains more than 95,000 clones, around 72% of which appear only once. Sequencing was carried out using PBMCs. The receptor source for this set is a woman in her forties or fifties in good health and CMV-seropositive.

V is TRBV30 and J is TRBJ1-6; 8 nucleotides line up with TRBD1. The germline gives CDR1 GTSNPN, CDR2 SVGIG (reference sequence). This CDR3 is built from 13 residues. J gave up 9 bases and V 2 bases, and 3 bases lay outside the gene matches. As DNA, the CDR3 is TGTGCCTGGAGTAGACAGGGGATTTCACCCCTCCACTTT. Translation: CAWSRQGISPLHF. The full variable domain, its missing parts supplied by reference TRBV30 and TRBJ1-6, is SQTIHQWPATLVQPVGSPLSLECTVEGTSNPNLYWYRQAAGRGLQLLFYSVGIGQISSEVPQNLSASRPQDRQFILSSKKLLLSDSGFYLCAWSRQGISPLHFGNGTRLTVT.

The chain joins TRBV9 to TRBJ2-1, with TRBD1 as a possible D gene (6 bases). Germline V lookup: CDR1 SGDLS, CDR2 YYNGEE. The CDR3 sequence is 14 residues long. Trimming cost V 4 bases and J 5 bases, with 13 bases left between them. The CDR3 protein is CASSFTGLDNEQFF. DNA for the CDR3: TGTGCCAGCAGCTTCACAGGGTTGGACAATGAGCAGTTCTTC. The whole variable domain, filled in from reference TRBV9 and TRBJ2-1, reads DSGVTQTPKHLITATGQRVTLRCSPRSGDLSVYWYQQSLDQGLQFLIQYYNGEERAKGNILERFSAQQFPDLHSELNLSSLELGDSALYFCASSFTGLDNEQFFGPGTRLTVL.